These T cell receptor beta chains were read from a single sample in a study of T cell responses to AZD1222 COVID-19 vaccine. The data were produced by immunoSEQ multiplex PCR, yet TCRdb's version contains in-frame clones alone and is incomplete. Seen here are more than 65,000 clones, about 72% observed once, and the top ten hold roughly 21%. Sequencing used peripheral blood, obtained on day 0 of AZD1222 vaccination. These receptors were collected from an adult in good health. The CDR3 runs from the conserved cysteine through the conserved F or W. A D gene is named only where the DNA matches it firmly. Part of the rows lack a size; the others show once, few, many or a class for expanded clones.

size: .
V: TRBV5-4
D: TRBD2
J: TRBJ2-3
CDR3: CASSSSGTSDTQYF
DNA: TGTGCCAGCAGCTCTAGCGGGACCTCAGATACGCAGTATTTT

size: .
V: TRBV7-2
D: TRBD2
J: TRBJ2-4
CDR3: CASPEAREKNIQYF
DNA: TGTGCCAGCCCAGAGGCGCGGGAGAAAAACATTCAGTACTTC

size: once
V: TRBV5-5
D: TRBD1
J: TRBJ1-3
CDR3: CASSLGQGLSSGNTIYF
DNA: TGTGCCAGCAGCTTGGGACAGGGCCTGAGCTCTGGAAACACCATATATTTT

size: .
V: TRBV6-5
D: .
J: TRBJ1-1
CDR3: CASSTTVTEAFF
DNA: TGTGCCAGCAGTACGACAGTCACTGAAGCTTTCTTT

size: .
V: TRBV15
D: .
J: TRBJ2-2
CDR3: CATSRGSRLNTGELFF
DNA: TGTGCCACCAGCAGAGGGTCCCGATTAAACACCGGGGAGCTGTTTTTT

size: many
V: TRBV28
D: .
J: TRBJ2-3
CDR3: CASSRPPSTQYF
DNA: TGTGCCAGCAGTCGTCCTCCAAGTACGCAGTATTTT

size: .
V: TRBV28
D: .
J: TRBJ1-5
CDR3: CASSSGRRNQPQHF
DNA: TGTGCCAGCAGCTCGGGACGCCGCAATCAGCCCCAGCATTTT

size: few
V: TRBV30
D: .
J: TRBJ1-6
CDR3: CAWSVFLALGNSPLHF
DNA: TGTGCCTGGAGTGTTTTTTTGGCCCTCGGAAATTCACCCCTCCACTTT

size: medium-sized
V: TRBV19
D: .
J: TRBJ1-1
CDR3: CASSVGGNTEAFF
DNA: TGTGCCAGTAGTGTCGGGGGAAACACTGAAGCTTTCTTT

size: .
V: TRBV9
D: .
J: TRBJ1-1
CDR3: CASSVTGMNTEAFF
DNA: TGTGCCAGCAGCGTGACAGGCATGAACACTGAAGCTTTCTTT

size: .
V: TRBV16
D: TRBD2
J: TRBJ2-1
CDR3: CASSRLFGLAGGPSSYNEQFF
DNA: TGTGCCAGCAGCCGACTATTCGGACTAGCGGGAGGGCCGAGCTCCTACAATGAGCAGTTCTTC

size: .
V: TRBV5-6
D: .
J: TRBJ2-5
CDR3: CASSSIEAGVQETQYF
DNA: TGTGCCAGCAGCTCGATTGAGGCAGGTGTCCAAGAGACCCAGTACTTC

size: .
V: TRBV27
D: .
J: TRBJ1-5
CDR3: CASRISGGVQPQHF
DNA: TGTGCCAGCAGAATAAGTGGGGGTGTTCAGCCCCAGCATTTT

size: few
V: TRBV19
D: TRBD2
J: TRBJ2-7
CDR3: CASSIWFGRASYEQYF
DNA: TGTGCCAGTAGTATTTGGTTCGGGAGGGCATCCTACGAGCAGTACTTC

size: .
V: TRBV10-3
D: .
J: TRBJ1-1
CDR3: CAISDPTGSTEAFF
DNA: TGTGCCATCAGTGACCCAACAGGGAGCACTGAAGCTTTCTTT

size: .
V: TRBV2
D: TRBD2
J: TRBJ2-6
CDR3: CASRRGSGSSGANVLTF
DNA: TGTGCCAGCAGGAGGGGTAGCGGGAGTTCTGGGGCCAACGTCCTGACTTTC

size: medium-sized
V: TRBV5-1
D: .
J: TRBJ1-5
CDR3: CASSLDTGYQPQHF
DNA: TGCGCCAGCAGCTTGGATACAGGGTATCAGCCCCAGCATTTT

size: .
V: TRBV2
D: .
J: TRBJ1-1
CDR3: CASNFRGGTEAFF
DNA: TGTGCCAGCAACTTCAGGGGAGGGACTGAAGCTTTCTTT

size: .
V: TRBV18
D: .
J: TRBJ1-4
CDR3: CASSPQDRVKLFF
DNA: TGTGCCAGCTCACCACAGGACCGGGTAAAACTGTTTTTT

size: .
V: TRBV18
D: .
J: TRBJ1-5
CDR3: CASSPAGDRNQPQHF
DNA: TGTGCCAGCTCACCCGCAGGGGACCGCAATCAGCCCCAGCATTTT

size: .
V: TRBV5-4
D: TRBD2
J: TRBJ2-3
CDR3: CASSLGGGRNTDTQYF
DNA: TGTGCCAGCAGCTTGGGGGGCGGGAGGAACACAGATACGCAGTATTTT

size: once
V: TRBV19
D: .
J: TRBJ2-1
CDR3: CASSIGAEQFF
DNA: TGTGCCAGTAGTATAGGTGCTGAGCAGTTCTTC

size: .
V: TRBV29-1
D: .
J: TRBJ2-5
CDR3: CSVRLSLGGFQETQYF
DNA: TGCAGCGTTAGGTTGTCCCTAGGTGGTTTCCAAGAGACCCAGTACTTC

size: few
V: TRBV24-1
D: .
J: TRBJ2-1
CDR3: CATSDYRLGWVF
DNA: TGTGCCACCAGTGACTATCGACTAGGATGGGTCTTC

size: once
V: TRBV9
D: .
J: TRBJ2-7
CDR3: CASSVSGGVLAEQYF
DNA: TGTGCCAGCAGCGTATCTGGCGGGGTCCTGGCCGAGCAGTACTTC

size: few
V: TRBV4-1
D: TRBD1
J: TRBJ1-3
CDR3: CASSGADRAAGNTIYF
DNA: TGCGCCAGCAGTGGGGCTGACAGGGCAGCCGGAAACACCATATATTTT

size: .
V: TRBV11-2
D: TRBD2
J: TRBJ2-7
CDR3: CASSALAGGYEQYF
DNA: TGTGCCAGCAGCGCACTAGCGGGAGGGTACGAGCAGTACTTC

size: few
V: TRBV2
D: TRBD2
J: TRBJ2-1
CDR3: CASSGTSGINEQFF
DNA: TGTGCCAGCAGTGGGACTAGCGGGATTAATGAGCAGTTCTTC

size: once
V: TRBV6-5
D: .
J: TRBJ2-1
CDR3: CASSETGYNEQFF
DNA: TGTGCCAGCAGCGAGACGGGGTACAATGAGCAGTTCTTC

size: .
V: TRBV19
D: TRBD1
J: TRBJ1-3
CDR3: CASRPGGTVRSGNTIYF
DNA: TGTGCCAGCCGACCGGGGGGGACAGTTCGCTCTGGAAACACCATATATTTT

size: .
V: TRBV12-3/TRBV12-4
D: .
J: TRBJ2-7
CDR3: CASHRPSYEQYF
DNA: TGTGCCAGCCACCGCCCCTCCTACGAGCAGTACTTC

size: once
V: TRBV3-1/TRBV3-2
D: TRBD1
J: TRBJ2-7
CDR3: CASSQVNRGGEQYF
DNA: TGTGCCAGCAGCCAAGTAAACAGGGGTGGGGAGCAGTACTTC

size: .
V: TRBV28
D: .
J: TRBJ1-5
CDR3: CASSLGLSGENQPQHF
DNA: TGTGCCAGCAGTTTAGGCTTGTCAGGGGAAAATCAGCCCCAGCATTTT

size: .
V: TRBV7-6
D: .
J: TRBJ2-1
CDR3: CASSLRSPGWRDNEQFF
DNA: TGTGCCAGCAGCTTAAGGTCCCCAGGGTGGAGGGACAATGAGCAGTTCTTC

size: .
V: TRBV5-6
D: TRBD1
J: TRBJ1-4
CDR3: CASSFLTTGDEKLFF
DNA: TGTGCCAGCAGCTTCCTAACGACAGGGGATGAAAAACTGTTTTTT

size: .
V: TRBV27
D: TRBD2
J: TRBJ2-5
CDR3: CASSQGLAGTSWETQYF
DNA: TGTGCCAGCAGTCAGGGACTAGCGGGAACGAGTTGGGAGACCCAGTACTTC

size: .
V: TRBV7-8
D: .
J: TRBJ2-5
CDR3: CASSPWTLQETQYF
DNA: TGTGCCAGCAGCCCGTGGACTTTACAAGAGACCCAGTACTTC

size: .
V: TRBV28
D: .
J: TRBJ1-2
CDR3: CASSFGYGYTF
DNA: TGTGCCAGCAGTTTTGGTTATGGCTACACCTTC

size: .
V: TRBV5-4
D: .
J: TRBJ2-2
CDR3: CASSFTQTGELFF
DNA: TGTGCCAGCAGCTTTACTCAAACCGGGGAGCTGTTTTTT

size: .
V: TRBV11-3
D: .
J: TRBJ2-2
CDR3: CASSFRSGTGELFF
DNA: TGTGCCAGCAGCTTTAGGTCCGGCACCGGGGAGCTGTTTTTT

size: .
V: TRBV11-2
D: .
J: TRBJ2-7
CDR3: CASSHGLDYEQYF
DNA: TGTGCCAGCAGCCATGGGTTAGACTACGAGCAGTACTTC